Shown below are 18 T cell receptor beta chains from a single sample sequenced in a study of T cells after yellow fever vaccination. Each CDR3 protein gets one entry after TCRdb re-called the 5' RACE reads with MiXCR. Of 200,000 to 250,000 distinct CDR3 sequences detected, roughly 3.3% appear once; the ten largest clones hold 3.2%. Material: CD4+ T cells sorted from PBMCs, obtained 10 days after the yellow fever booster vaccination. All receptors come from a man aged 18 to 30 who received the YFV17D yellow fever vaccine.

There are a few counts of this clonotype. The rearrangement links TRBV12-3 or TRBV12-4 to TRBJ2-5, with D perhaps matching TRBD2 (5 bases). Trimming stripped 3 bases from V and 0 bases from J, with 14 bases between. The CDR3 is made up of 16 amino acids. The CDR3 sequence is CASSLRVASYQETQYF. The DNA for the CDR3 is TGTGCCAGCAGTTTGCGGGTAGCGTCGTACCAAGAGACCCAGTACTTC.

The table lists this clonotype with many counts. The gene calls are TRBV5-1 and TRBJ2-5, with 8 positions matching TRBD1. V was clipped by 4 bases and J by 4 bases; unmatched bases: 6. The CDR3 consists of 14 residues. Germline assignment: CDR1 SGHRS and CDR2 YFSETQ. The CDR3 nucleotides read TGCGCCAGCAGCAAAGGACAGGGCTTAGAGACCCAGTACTTC. Translated, it gives CASSKGQGLETQYF.

In this sample, this clonotype turned up many times. The chain uses TRBV20-1 and TRBJ1-4; D may be TRBD1 (6 bases). The CDR3 is 13 residues long. Germline-derived CDR1 and CDR2 are DFQATT and SNEGSKA (reference sequence). Trimming stripped 5 bases from V and 6 bases from J, with 13 bases between. CDR3 region: CSASRGWDEKLFF. DNA for the CDR3: TGCAGTGCTTCCAGGGGATGGGATGAAAAACTGTTTTTT.

This clonotype occurred a few times. The V and J genes are TRBV2 and TRBJ2-1; 10 nucleotides line up with TRBD2. Germline V CDR1 and CDR2: SNHLY, FYNNEI. V gave up 5 bases and J gave up 8 bases; unmatched junction bases: 9. This CDR3 has 15 amino acids. The CDR3 protein is CASSTLAGSWDEQFF. CDR3 in DNA: TGTGCCAGCAGTACACTAGCGGGGAGCTGGGATGAGCAGTTCTTC.

This clonotype occurred many times. This chain connects TRBV7-6 to TRBJ1-1; D is uncertain. This CDR3 is 12 amino acids long. The V end lost 3 bases, the J end lost 3 bases, and 5 bases lay between the germline ends. CDR1 and CDR2 (germline): SGHVS, FNYEAQ. The CDR3 here is CASSLWDTEAFF. The CDR3 nucleotides are TGTGCCAGCAGCTTGTGGGACACTGAAGCTTTCTTT.

This chain uses TRBV6-2 or TRBV6-3 with TRBJ2-5; tentatively, D is TRBD1 or TRBD2 (7 bases each). The CDR3 runs to 14 residues. The V end lost 2 bases, the J end lost 5 bases, and 12 bases lay between the germline ends. Germline CDR1 and CDR2: MNHEY and SVGEGT. For the CDR3, the DNA is TGTGCCAGCAGTTACCTCCAGGGGGGGGAGACCCAGTACTTC. Amino acids: CASSYLQGGETQYF.

CDR3: CASSSGGGLCYNEQFF. The CDR3 DNA reads TGTGCCAGCAGCTCCGGCGGGGGCCTCTGCTACAATGAGCAGTTCTTC. The chain uses TRBV5-5 and TRBJ2-1; possibly TRBD2 for D (7 bases). Trimming left V 3 bases short and J 3 bases short, with 16 bases between. CDR3 length: 16 residues. Germline CDR1 SGHKS, CDR2 YYEKEE (reference sequence).

This clonotype came up many times. CDR3 sequence reads: CASSLRPRETQYF. In nucleotides, the CDR3 is TGTGCCAGCAGCTTAAGGCCCCGGGAGACCCAGTACTTC. V gene TRBV7-9 combines with J gene TRBJ2-5, with D unresolved. The V end lost 2 bases, the J end lost 5 bases, and 9 bases lay between the germline ends. There are 13 residues in the CDR3. Germline CDR1 is SEHNR and CDR2 is FQNEAQ (reference sequence).

This chain joins TRBV7-2 and TRBJ1-5; D is possibly TRBD1 (6 bases). From germline, CDR1 is SGHTA and CDR2 FQGNSA. V lost 5 bases to trimming and J lost 6 bases, with 17 bases between them. CDR3 length: 15 residues. The CDR3 sequence is CASSPYSGGGQPQHF. The CDR3 DNA is TGTGCCAGCAGCCCCTACAGTGGGGGCGGTCAGCCCCAGCATTTT.

There are many counts of this clonotype. The V gene is TRBV10-3, the J gene TRBJ1-5; the D gene is possibly TRBD1 (5 bases). The CDR3 spans 13 residues. The germline gives CDR1 ENHRY, CDR2 SYGVKD. V was pared by 4 bases and J by 5 bases, with 9 bases between. CDR3 amino acids: CAISGGRDQPQHF. The CDR3 region has the DNA TGTGCCATCAGTGGGGGACGGGATCAGCCCCAGCATTTT.

This clonotype has a count of ten or more. The rearrangement uses TRBV28 and TRBJ2-4, with D possibly matching TRBD1 (6 bases). CDR1 is MDHEN, CDR2 SYDVKM, per germline. This CDR3 has 15 amino acids. V lost 6 bases, J lost 6 bases, and 18 bases lay in between. DNA of the CDR3: TGTGCCAGCAGCCCGATACTAGGGGGTCTAAACATTCAGTACTTC. Protein sequence: CASSPILGGLNIQYF.

At least ten counts were recorded for this clonotype. The chain carries TRBV9 and TRBJ1-1; D unresolved. Per germline, CDR1 SGDLS and CDR2 YYNGEE. The germline V and J ends were trimmed by 0 bases and 0 bases, with 15 bases remaining between them. The CDR3 has 17 residues. The CDR3 nucleotides read TGTGCCAGCAGCGTAGAGGGCGAGGGTACTTTGAACACTGAAGCTTTCTTT. Protein: CASSVEGEGTLNTEAFF.

The rearrangement uses TRBV28 and TRBJ1-6; 7 bases are shared with TRBD1. The CDR3 is 14 amino acids. Germline assignment: CDR1 MDHEN and CDR2 SYDVKM. V shed 6 bases and J 7 bases; nucleotides not matched to a gene: 6. The CDR3 sequence: CASRPTGRNSPLHF. The CDR3 DNA reads as TGTGCCAGCAGACCGACAGGGAGAAATTCACCCCTCCACTTT.

CDR3 protein: CASSQDKRGAPEQFF. CDR3 nucleotides: TGTGCCAGCAGCCAAGATAAGCGGGGGGCCCCCGAGCAGTTCTTC. The chain links TRBV3-1 to TRBJ2-1; the match to TRBD2 covers 9 bases. This CDR3 comprises 15 residues. The germline gives CDR1 LGHDT, CDR2 YNNKEL (reference sequence). Trimming cost V 0 bases and J 10 bases; bases outside gene matches: 7.

This clonotype was seen more than once but under ten times. The chain combines TRBV25-1 with TRBJ2-5; 9 bases fit TRBD2. The V and J ends lost 1 base and 4 bases, in that order; junction bases with no gene match: 1. Germline CDR1 MGHDK, CDR2 SYGVNS. CDR3 length: 14 residues. The CDR3 DNA reads TGTGCCAGCAGTGAATTAGCGGGGGCAGAGACCCAGTACTTC. Translated: CASSELAGAETQYF.

J is TRBJ2-7 and V is TRBV14; the D gene could be TRBD1 or TRBD2 (6 bases each). Germline lookup yields CDR1 SGHDN and CDR2 FVKESK. There are 15 residues in the CDR3. Between the trimmed V and J ends, which lost 3 bases and 7 bases, there was a span of 19 bases. This chain's CDR3 is CASSQIFGGTGEQYF. As DNA, the CDR3 is TGTGCCAGCAGCCAGATCTTCGGGGGCACGGGTGAGCAGTACTTC.

The J gene is TRBJ1-1, the V gene TRBV5-1, with 8 bases identical to TRBD1. J was trimmed by 7 bases and V by 5 bases; bases with no gene match: 7. There are 13 residues in the CDR3. Germline V CDR1 and CDR2: SGHRS, YFSETQ. This CDR3 reads CASRIQGGIEAFF. The DNA for the CDR3 is TGCGCCAGCAGAATACAGGGGGGCATTGAAGCTTTCTTT.

This clonotype was picked up many times. The CDR3 DNA reads TGTGCCAGCAGCTTCGCTGGGACACTGAACACTGAAGCTTTCTTT. Protein: CASSFAGTLNTEAFF. This rearrangement joins TRBV7-9 to TRBJ1-1, with TRBD1 as a possible D gene (6 bases). Germline CDR1 is SEHNR and CDR2 is FQNEAQ (reference sequence). This CDR3 comprises 15 residues. Trimming shortened V by 3 bases and J by 0 bases, and 11 bases separated the two germline ends.